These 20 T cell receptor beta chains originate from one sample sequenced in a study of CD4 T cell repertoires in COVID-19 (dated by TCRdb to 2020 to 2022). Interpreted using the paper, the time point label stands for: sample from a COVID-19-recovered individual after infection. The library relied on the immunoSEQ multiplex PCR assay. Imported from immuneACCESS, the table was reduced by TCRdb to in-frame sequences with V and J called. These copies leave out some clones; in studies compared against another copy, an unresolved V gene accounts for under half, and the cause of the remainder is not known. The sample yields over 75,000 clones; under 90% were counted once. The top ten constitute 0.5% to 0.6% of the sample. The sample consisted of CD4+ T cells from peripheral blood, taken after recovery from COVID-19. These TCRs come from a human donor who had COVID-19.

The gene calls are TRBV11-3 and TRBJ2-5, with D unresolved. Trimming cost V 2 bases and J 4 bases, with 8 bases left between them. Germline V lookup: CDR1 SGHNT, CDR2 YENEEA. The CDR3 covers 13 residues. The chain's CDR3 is CASSLNSLETQYF. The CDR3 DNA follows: TGTGCCAGCAGCTTAAACAGCCTAGAGACCCAGTACTTC. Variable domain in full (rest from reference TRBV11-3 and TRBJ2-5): EAGVVQSPRYKIIEKKQPVAFWCNPISGHNTLYWYLQNLGQGPELLIRYENEEAVDDSQLPKDRFSAERLKGVDSTLKIQPAELGDSAVYLCASSLNSLETQYFGPGTRLLVL.

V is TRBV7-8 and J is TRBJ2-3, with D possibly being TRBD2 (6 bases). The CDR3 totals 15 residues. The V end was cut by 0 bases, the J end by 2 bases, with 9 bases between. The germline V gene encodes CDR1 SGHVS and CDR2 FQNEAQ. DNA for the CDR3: TGTGCCAGCAGCTTAGCCGGACTACCCACAGATACGCAGTATTTT. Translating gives CASSLAGLPTDTQYF.

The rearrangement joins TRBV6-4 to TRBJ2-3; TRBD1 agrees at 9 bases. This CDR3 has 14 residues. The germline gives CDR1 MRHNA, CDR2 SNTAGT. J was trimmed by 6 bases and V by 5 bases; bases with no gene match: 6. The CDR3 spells CASSRGTGTDTQYF. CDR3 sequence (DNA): TGTGCCAGCAGTCGTGGGACAGGGACTGATACGCAGTATTTT.

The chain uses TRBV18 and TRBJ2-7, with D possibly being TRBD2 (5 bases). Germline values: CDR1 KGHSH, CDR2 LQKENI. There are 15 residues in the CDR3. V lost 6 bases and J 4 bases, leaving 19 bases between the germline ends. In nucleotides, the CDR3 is TGTGCCAGCTCCCTGGGTCCAGCTAGCTTATACGAGCAGTACTTC. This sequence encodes CASSLGPASLYEQYF.

The CDR3 loop reads CAGGQASNTGELFF. The DNA of the CDR3 is TGTGCCGGGGGCCAGGCTTCGAACACCGGGGAGCTGTTTTTT. The rearrangement links TRBV2 to TRBJ2-2; tentatively, D is TRBD1 (6 bases). Germline CDR1 SNHLY, CDR2 FYNNEI. This CDR3 has 14 amino acids. V lost 11 bases and J 0 bases, leaving 13 bases between the germline ends.

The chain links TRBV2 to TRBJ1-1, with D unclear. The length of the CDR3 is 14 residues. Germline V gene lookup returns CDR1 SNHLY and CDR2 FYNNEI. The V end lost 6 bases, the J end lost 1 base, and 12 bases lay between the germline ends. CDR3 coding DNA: TGTGCCAGCAGAGGGAGGACGGGGAACACTGAAGCTTTCTTT. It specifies CASRGRTGNTEAFF.

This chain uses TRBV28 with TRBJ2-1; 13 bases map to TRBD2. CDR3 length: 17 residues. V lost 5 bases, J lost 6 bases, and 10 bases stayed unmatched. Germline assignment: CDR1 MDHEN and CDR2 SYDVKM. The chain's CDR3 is CASSTQTRTSGSNEQFF. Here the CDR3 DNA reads TGTGCCAGCAGTACCCAAACGAGGACTAGCGGGAGCAATGAGCAGTTCTTC. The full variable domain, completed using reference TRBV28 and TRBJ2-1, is DVKVTQSSRYLVKRTGEKVFLECVQDMDHENMFWYRQDPGLGLRLIYFSYDVKMKEKGDIPEGYSVSREKKERFSLILESASTNQTSMYLCASSTQTRTSGSNEQFFGPGTRLTVL.

CDR3 amino acids: CASSFGTGPTDTQYF. The CDR3 DNA follows: TGTGCCAGCAGCTTTGGGACAGGCCCCACAGATACGCAGTATTTT. This rearrangement joins TRBV7-2 to TRBJ2-3; 8 bases match TRBD1. With 3 bases clipped from V and 2 bases from J, the junction kept 4 bases outside the gene matches. The germline V gene has CDR1 SGHTA and CDR2 FQGNSA. This CDR3 is built from 15 residues.

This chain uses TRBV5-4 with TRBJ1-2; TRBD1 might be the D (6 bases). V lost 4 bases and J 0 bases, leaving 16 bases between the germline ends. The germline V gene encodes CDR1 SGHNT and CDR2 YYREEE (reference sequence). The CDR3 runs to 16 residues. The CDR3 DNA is TGTGCCAGCAGCCCCCCCACAGGGACCACTAACTATGGCTACACCTTC. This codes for CASSPPTGTTNYGYTF.

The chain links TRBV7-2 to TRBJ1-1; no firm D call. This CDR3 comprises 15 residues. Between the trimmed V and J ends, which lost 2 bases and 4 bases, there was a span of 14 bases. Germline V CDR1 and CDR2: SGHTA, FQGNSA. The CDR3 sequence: CASSLSLSPATEAFF. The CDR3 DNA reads TGTGCCAGCAGCTTAAGTTTGAGTCCAGCCACTGAAGCTTTCTTT.

CDR3 amino acids: CASSQGSLGRATYEQYF. CDR3 DNA sequence: TGTGCCAGCAGCCAGGGCTCTCTAGGACGTGCCACCTACGAGCAGTACTTC. V gene TRBV3-1 (or the pseudogene TRBV3-2) combines with J gene TRBJ2-7; D is unresolved. CDR1 LGHDT and CDR2 YNNKEL come from the germline V gene (reference sequence). Trimming took off 3 bases at V and 2 bases at J, with 20 bases between the two ends. This CDR3 is built from 17 residues.

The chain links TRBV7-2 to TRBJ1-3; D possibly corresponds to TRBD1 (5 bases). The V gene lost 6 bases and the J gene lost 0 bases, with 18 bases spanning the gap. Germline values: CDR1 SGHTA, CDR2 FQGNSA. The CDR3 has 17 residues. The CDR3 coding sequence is TGTGCCAGCAGTTCTAGGGGAGGGGTGGACTCTGGAAACACCATATATTTT. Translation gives CASSSRGGVDSGNTIYF.

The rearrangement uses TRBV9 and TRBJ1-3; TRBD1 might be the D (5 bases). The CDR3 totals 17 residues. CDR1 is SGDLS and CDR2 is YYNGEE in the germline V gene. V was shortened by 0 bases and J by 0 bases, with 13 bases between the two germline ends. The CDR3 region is CASSVGPGTPSGNTIYF. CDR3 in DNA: TGTGCCAGCAGCGTAGGGCCAGGGACTCCCTCTGGAAACACCATATATTTT.

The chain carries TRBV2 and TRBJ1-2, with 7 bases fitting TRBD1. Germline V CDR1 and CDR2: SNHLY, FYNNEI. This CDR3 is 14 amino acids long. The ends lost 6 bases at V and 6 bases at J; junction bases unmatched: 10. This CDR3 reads CASRPSGQPDGYTF. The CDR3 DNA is TGTGCCAGCAGACCCTCGGGACAGCCAGATGGCTACACCTTC.

The chain's CDR3 is CASEDRNTGELFF. The CDR3 nucleotides are TGTGCCAGTGAGGACAGGAACACCGGGGAGCTGTTTTTT. The V gene is TRBV11-3, the J gene TRBJ2-2, with a weak D call TRBD1 (6 bases). The V end was cut by 9 bases, the J end by 1 base, with 9 bases between. The germline V gene has CDR1 SGHNT and CDR2 YENEEA. This CDR3 is 13 amino acids long.

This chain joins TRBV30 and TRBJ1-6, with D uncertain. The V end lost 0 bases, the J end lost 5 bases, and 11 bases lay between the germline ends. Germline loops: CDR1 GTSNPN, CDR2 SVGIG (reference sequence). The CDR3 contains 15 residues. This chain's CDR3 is CAWSVGAVHNSPLHF. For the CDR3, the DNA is TGTGCCTGGAGTGTGGGAGCAGTCCATAATTCACCCCTCCACTTT. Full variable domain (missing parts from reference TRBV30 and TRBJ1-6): SQTIHQWPATLVQPVGSPLSLECTVEGTSNPNLYWYRQAAGRGLQLLFYSVGIGQISSEVPQNLSASRPQDRQFILSSKKLLLSDSGFYLCAWSVGAVHNSPLHFGNGTRLTVT.

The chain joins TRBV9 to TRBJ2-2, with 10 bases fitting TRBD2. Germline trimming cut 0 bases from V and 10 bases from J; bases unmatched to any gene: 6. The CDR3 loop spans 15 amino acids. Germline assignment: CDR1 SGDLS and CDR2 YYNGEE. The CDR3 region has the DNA TGTGCCAGCAGCGTAGATGGTAGCGGGGGGAAGGAGCTGTTTTTT. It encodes CASSVDGSGGKELFF. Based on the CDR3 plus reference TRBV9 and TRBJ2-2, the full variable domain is DSGVTQTPKHLITATGQRVTLRCSPRSGDLSVYWYQQSLDQGLQFLIQYYNGEERAKGNILERFSAQQFPDLHSELNLSSLELGDSALYFCASSVDGSGGKELFFGEGSRLTVL.

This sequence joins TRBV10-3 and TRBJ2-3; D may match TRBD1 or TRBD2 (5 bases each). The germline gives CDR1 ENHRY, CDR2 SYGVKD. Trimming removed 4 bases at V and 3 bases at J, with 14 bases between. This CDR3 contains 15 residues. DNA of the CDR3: TGTGCCATCAGTGCCTCCCCGGGGCGAACAGATACGCAGTATTTT. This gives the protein CAISASPGRTDTQYF.

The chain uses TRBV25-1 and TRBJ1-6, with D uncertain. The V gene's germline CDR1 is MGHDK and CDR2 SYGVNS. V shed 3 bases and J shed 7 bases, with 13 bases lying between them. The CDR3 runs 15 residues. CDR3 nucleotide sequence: TGTGCCAGCAGTGAGACTCAAGGCTGGAATTCACCCCTCCACTTT. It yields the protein CASSETQGWNSPLHF.

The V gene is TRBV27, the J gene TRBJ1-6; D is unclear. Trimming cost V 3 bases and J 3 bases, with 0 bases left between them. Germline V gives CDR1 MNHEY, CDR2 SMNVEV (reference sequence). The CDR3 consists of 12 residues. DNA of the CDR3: TGTGCCAGCAGTTTCTATAATTCACCCCTCCACTTT. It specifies CASSFYNSPLHF.